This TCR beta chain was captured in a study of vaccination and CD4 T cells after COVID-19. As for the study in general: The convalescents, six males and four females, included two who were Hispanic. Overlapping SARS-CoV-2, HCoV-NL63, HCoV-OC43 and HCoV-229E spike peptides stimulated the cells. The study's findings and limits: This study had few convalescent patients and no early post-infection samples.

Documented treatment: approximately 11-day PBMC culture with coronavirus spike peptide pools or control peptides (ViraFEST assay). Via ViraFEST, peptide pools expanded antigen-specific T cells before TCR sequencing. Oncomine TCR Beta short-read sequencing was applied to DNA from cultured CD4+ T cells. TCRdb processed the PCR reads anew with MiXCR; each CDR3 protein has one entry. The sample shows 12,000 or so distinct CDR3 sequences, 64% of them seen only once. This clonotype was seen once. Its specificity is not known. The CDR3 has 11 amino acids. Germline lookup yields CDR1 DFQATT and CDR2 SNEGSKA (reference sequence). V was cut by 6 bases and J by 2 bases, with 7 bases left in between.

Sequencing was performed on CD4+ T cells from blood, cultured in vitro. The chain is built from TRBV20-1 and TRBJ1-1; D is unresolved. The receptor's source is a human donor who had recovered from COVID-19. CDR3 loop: CSATTNTEAFF. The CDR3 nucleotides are TGCAGTGCGACAACCAACACTGAAGCTTTCTTT.